This T cell receptor (beta chain) was recorded in a study of neurological immune-mediated disorders. TCRdb passed the 5' RACE reads through MiXCR, listing each CDR3 protein once. The sample consists of fewer than 80,000 distinct CDR3 sequences, less than 6% of them appearing once. The length of the CDR3 is 15 residues. V was pared by 4 bases and J by 5 bases, with 8 bases of the junction left unmatched. In germline, CDR1 is SGHRS, CDR2 YFSETQ. Study observations and caveats: The highest TCR clonal expansion occurred in HTLV-1-associated myelopathy; multiple sclerosis fell below healthy controls.

This clonotype has ten or more counts. Its specificity is not known. This receptor was taken from a woman between 50 and 59 years old with multiple sclerosis. Source material: PBMCs. This chain links TRBV5-1 with TRBJ2-1, with TRBD2 identical over 8 bases. CDR3 sequence (DNA): TGCGCCAGCAGCCCCATAGCGGGGACTGACAATGAGCAGTTCTTC. Protein sequence: CASSPIAGTDNEQFF.